This T cell receptor beta chain was documented in a study of CD8+ T cells in alopecia areata. Study-level findings and limits: Affected lesional scalp, above all in alopecia totalis/universalis, was more clonal than normal scalp. Among the cells sequenced in scalp samples are also the resident alphabeta T cells of normal skin. Researchers reported that TCR sharing among patients proved less clear than in mice, possibly HLA-linked.

A remark on this clone: Its antigen is not known.

The V and J ends lost 3 bases and 7 bases respectively, with 17 bases between them. Germline V gene data show CDR1 as SGHRS and CDR2 as YFSETQ. The CDR3 sequence is 15 residues long. As the sequencing template, cDNA was produced by extracting RNA and reverse transcribing it. The protocol was immunoSEQ multiplex PCR, while the TCRdb copy is restricted to in-frame clones and leaves out a portion. The sample contains roughly 140,000 clones, less than 75% of which appear only once. This TCR was recovered from a human donor in good health. Sequenced input: CD8+ T cells sorted from blood. The rearrangement joins TRBV5-1 to TRBJ2-1, with D hard to call. CDR3 sequence (DNA): TGCGCCAGCAGCTCGTCCACGGTGGTGTTTAATGAGCAGTTCTTC. Translating gives CASSSSTVVFNEQFF.